This TCR beta chain was sequenced in a study of cytomegalovirus exposure and HLA in healthy donors. TCRdb keeps only in-frame clones here, not all; method: immunoSEQ multiplex PCR. Counted here are 110,000 to 150,000 clones, approximately 94% occurring once; the ten biggest clones make up less than 2%. Unmatched junction bases numbered 8, after V lost 5 bases and J lost 2 bases. The CDR3 extends over 15 amino acids. CDR1 is KGHSH, CDR2 LQKENI, per germline. The source of this sequence is a man aged 18 to 35 in good health and CMV-seropositive. Sequencing input: PBMCs. The chain links TRBV18 to TRBJ2-7; 8 nucleotides line up with TRBD1. The CDR3 coding sequence is TGTGCCAGCTCATCTGGACAGGGCACTACCTACGAGCAGTACTTC. This sequence encodes CASSSGQGTTYEQYF.